The table lists the clone carrying this T cell receptor beta chain with a few counts. A universal primer binding site was introduced by template switching. The final cDNA contained unique molecular identifiers. MiXCR, applied by TCRdb to the 5' RACE reads, yields one record per CDR3 protein. The sample records about 700,000 distinct CDR3 sequences, 8.6% being singletons. Per germline, CDR1 DFQATT and CDR2 SNEGSKA (reference sequence). The V gene lost 2 bases and the J gene lost 4 bases, with 22 bases spanning the gap. The CDR3 covers 17 residues. The entry originates in a study of identical twins. This same sample was also taken into another study, of yellow fever vaccine responses in identical twins.

The J gene is TRBJ2-3, the V gene TRBV20-1, with D hard to call. This TCR derives from a woman aged 18-29 years in good health. Sample: PBMCs. CDR3 in DNA: TGCAGTGCTAGACCTGCGAGTGGGAAGGGCTTCTCAGATACGCAGTATTTT. This encodes CSARPASGKGFSDTQYF.